The 3 T cell receptor beta chains below come from one sample, sequenced in a study of CD8 T cells in Susac syndrome. With random hexamers, reverse transcription was performed on about 0.5 to 1 ug of RNA. TCRdb analysed the immunoSEQ multiplex PCR reads with MiXCR anew, one entry per CDR3 protein. The sample has 200,000 to 250,000 distinct CDR3 sequences; approximately 95% are singletons. The sample comprised CD4+ T cells from PBMCs. The origin of the receptors is a human donor with multiple sclerosis.

The chain carries TRBV20-1 and TRBJ1-6; 7 nucleotides align to TRBD1. V was pared by 6 bases and J by 7 bases, with 9 bases of the junction left unmatched. The CDR3 runs to 14 residues. CDR1 is DFQATT and CDR2 is SNEGSKA in the germline V gene (reference sequence). The DNA for the CDR3 is TGCAGTGCCACCCGGGACAGAGGAAATTCACCCCTCCACTTT. The encoded protein is CSATRDRGNSPLHF.

CDR3 bases: TGTGCCAGCAGCTCCCCCGGATGGCAGCGGGTCGAGACCCAGTACTTC. This gives the protein CASSSPGWQRVETQYF. J is TRBJ2-5 and V is TRBV3-1; D is possibly TRBD2 (6 bases). Germline values: CDR1 LGHDT, CDR2 YNNKEL (reference sequence). V was pared by 5 bases and J by 5 bases, with 21 bases between. CDR3 length: 16 residues.

The V and J genes are TRBV15 and TRBJ1-2; a possible D gene is TRBD1 (5 bases). Germline CDR1 is LNHNV and CDR2 is YYDKDF (reference sequence). Trimming removed 0 bases at V and 4 bases at J, with 18 bases between. This CDR3 contains 17 residues. The CDR3 DNA follows: TGTGCCACCAGCAGAGATTACGTGGCAGGGCAAAGCTATGGCTACACCTTC. Residues: CATSRDYVAGQSYGYTF.